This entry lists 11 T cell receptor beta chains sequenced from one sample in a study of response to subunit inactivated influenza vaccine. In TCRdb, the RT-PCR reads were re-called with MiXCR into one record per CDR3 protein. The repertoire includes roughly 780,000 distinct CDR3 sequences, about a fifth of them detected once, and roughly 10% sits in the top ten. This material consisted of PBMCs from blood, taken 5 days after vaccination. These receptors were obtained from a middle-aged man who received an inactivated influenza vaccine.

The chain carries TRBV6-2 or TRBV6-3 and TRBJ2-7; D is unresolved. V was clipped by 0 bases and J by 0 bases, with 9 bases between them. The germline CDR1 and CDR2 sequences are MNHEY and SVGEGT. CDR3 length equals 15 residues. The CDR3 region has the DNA TGTGCCAGCAGTTACTCGGCGGCGAACTCCTACGAGCAGTACTTC. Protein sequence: CASSYSAANSYEQYF.

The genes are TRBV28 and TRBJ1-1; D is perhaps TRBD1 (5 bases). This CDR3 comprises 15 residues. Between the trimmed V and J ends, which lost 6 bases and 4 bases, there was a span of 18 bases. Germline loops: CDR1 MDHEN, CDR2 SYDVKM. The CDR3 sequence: CASSYAGGAVTEAFF. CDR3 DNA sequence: TGTGCCAGCAGCTACGCAGGTGGGGCGGTCACTGAAGCTTTCTTT.

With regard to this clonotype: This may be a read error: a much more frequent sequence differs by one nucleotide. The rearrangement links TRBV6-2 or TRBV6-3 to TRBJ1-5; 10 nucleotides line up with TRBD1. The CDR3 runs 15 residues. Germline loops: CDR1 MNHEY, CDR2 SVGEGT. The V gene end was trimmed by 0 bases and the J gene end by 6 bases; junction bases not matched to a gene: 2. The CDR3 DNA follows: TGTGCCAGCAGTTACTCGGGACAGGGGACTCAGCCCCAGCATTTT. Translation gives CASSYSGQGTQPQHF.

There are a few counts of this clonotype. The CDR3 DNA reads TGTGCCAGCAGTTTGACTAGCGTATACAATGAGCAGTTCTTC. It translates to CASSLTSVYNEQFF. This chain uses TRBV12-3 or TRBV12-4 with TRBJ2-1; 8 bases are a match to TRBD2. This CDR3 has 14 amino acids. V shed 3 bases, J shed 4 bases, and the junction held 2 bases outside the gene matches.

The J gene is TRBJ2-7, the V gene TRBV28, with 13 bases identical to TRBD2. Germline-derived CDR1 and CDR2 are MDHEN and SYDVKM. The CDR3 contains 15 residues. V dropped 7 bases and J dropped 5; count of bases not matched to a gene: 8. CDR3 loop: CASIQGLAGADEQYF. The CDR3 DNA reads TGTGCCAGCATTCAAGGACTAGCGGGAGCGGACGAGCAGTACTTC.

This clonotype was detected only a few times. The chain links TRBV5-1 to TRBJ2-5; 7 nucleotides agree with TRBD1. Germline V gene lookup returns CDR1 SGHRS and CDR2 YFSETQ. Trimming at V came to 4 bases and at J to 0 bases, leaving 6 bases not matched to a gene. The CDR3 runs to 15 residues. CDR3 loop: CASSTGQLYQETQYF. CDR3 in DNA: TGCGCCAGCAGCACGGGACAGCTATACCAAGAGACCCAGTACTTC.

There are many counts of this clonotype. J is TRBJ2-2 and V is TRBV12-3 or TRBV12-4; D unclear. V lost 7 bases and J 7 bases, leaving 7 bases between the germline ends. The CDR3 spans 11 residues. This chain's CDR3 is CASKVGGELFF. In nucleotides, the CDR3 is TGTGCCAGCAAGGTCGGCGGGGAGCTGTTTTTT.

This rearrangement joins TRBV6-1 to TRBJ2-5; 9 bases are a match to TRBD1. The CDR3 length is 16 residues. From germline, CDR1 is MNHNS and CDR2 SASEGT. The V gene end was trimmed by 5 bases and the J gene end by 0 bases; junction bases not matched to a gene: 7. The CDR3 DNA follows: TGTGCCAGCAGTCCTGGGACAGGGCTTCACCAAGAGACCCAGTACTTC. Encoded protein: CASSPGTGLHQETQYF.

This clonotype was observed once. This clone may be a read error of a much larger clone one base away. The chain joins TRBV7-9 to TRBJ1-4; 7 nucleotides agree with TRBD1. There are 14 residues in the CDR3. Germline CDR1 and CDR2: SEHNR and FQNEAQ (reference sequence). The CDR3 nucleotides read TGTGCCTGCAGCTCGGTAACAGGGGAGGAAAAACTGTTTTTT. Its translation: CACSSVTGEEKLFF.

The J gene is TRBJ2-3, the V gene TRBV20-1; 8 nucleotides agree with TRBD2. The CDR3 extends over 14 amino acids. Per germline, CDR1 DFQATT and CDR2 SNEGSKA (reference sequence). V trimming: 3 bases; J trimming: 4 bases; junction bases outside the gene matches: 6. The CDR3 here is CSARAGLGSDTQYF. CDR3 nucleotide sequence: TGCAGTGCTAGGGCGGGACTAGGGTCAGATACGCAGTATTTT.

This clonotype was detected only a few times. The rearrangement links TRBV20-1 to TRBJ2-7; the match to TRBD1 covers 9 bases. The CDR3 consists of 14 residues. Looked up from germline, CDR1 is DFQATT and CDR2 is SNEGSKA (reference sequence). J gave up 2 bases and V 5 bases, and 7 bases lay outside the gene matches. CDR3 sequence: CSASGTGFAYEQYF. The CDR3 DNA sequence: TGCAGTGCTTCCGGGACAGGGTTCGCCTACGAGCAGTACTTC.